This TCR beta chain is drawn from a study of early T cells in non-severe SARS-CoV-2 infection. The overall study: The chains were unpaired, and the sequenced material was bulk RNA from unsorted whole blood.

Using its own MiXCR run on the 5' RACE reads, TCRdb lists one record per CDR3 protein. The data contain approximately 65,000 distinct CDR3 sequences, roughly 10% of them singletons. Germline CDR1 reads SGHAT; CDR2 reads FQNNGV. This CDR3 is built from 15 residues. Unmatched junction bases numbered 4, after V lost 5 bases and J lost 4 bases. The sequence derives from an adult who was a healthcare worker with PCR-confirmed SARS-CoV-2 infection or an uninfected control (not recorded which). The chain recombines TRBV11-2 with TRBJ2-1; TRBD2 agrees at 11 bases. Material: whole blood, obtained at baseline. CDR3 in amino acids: CASSRLAGSYNEQFF. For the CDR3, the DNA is TGTGCCAGCAGCAGACTAGCGGGGAGTTACAATGAGCAGTTCTTC.